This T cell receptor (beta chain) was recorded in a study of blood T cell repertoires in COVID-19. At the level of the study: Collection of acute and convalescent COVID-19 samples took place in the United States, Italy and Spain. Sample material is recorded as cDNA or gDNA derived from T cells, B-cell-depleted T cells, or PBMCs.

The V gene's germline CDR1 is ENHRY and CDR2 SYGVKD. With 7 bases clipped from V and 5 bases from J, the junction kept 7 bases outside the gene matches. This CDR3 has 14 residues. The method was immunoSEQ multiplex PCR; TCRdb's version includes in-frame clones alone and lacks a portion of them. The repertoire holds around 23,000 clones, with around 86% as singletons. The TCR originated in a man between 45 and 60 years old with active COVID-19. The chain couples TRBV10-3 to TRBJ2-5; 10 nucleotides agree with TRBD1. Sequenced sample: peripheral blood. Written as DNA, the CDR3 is TGTGCCATCAAATATGACAGGGGGCATGAGACCCAGTACTTC. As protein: CAIKYDRGHETQYF.